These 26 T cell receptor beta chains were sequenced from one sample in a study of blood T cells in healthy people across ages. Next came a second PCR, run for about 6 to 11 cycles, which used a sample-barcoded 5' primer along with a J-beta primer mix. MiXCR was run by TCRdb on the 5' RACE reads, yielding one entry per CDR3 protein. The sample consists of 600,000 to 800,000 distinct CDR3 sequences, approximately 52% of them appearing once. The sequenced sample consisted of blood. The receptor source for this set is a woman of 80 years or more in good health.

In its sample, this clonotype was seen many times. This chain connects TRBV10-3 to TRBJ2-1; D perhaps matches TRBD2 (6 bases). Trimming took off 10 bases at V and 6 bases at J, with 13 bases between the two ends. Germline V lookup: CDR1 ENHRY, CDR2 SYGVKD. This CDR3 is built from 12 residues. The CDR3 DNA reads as TGTGCCACGGGGTTGGAGGGCAATGAGCAGTTCTTC. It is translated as CATGLEGNEQFF.

DNA of the CDR3: TGTGCCAGCAGTCCCCGCAGCGCCAATGAGCAGTACTTC. It translates to CASSPRSANEQYF. The chain carries TRBV28 and TRBJ2-7; the D is unclear. Trimming cost V 5 bases and J 7 bases, with 15 bases left between them. Germline-derived CDR1 and CDR2 are MDHEN and SYDVKM. This CDR3 contains 13 residues.

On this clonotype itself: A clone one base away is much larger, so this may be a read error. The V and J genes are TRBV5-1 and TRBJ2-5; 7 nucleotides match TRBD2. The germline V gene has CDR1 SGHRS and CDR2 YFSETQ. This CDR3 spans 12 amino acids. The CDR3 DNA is TGCGCCAGCAGTTACGGGCGGGAGACCCGGTACTTC. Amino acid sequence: CASSYGRETRYF.

This chain's CDR3 is CASSGNGGQETQYF. The CDR3 DNA sequence: TGTGCCAGCAGTGGGAATGGGGGGCAAGAGACCCAGTACTTC. V usage is TRBV25-1 and J usage is TRBJ2-5, with D possibly being TRBD2 (6 bases). The CDR3 covers 14 residues. V lost 4 bases, J lost 2 bases, and 11 bases lay in between. Germline V gives CDR1 MGHDK, CDR2 SYGVNS.

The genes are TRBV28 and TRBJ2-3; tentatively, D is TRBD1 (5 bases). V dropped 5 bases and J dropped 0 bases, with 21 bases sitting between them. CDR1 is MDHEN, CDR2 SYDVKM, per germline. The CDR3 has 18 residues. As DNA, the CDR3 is TGTGCCAGCAGTAAATCAATGGGGCTGGGGTCTAGCACAGATACGCAGTATTTT. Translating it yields CASSKSMGLGSSTDTQYF.

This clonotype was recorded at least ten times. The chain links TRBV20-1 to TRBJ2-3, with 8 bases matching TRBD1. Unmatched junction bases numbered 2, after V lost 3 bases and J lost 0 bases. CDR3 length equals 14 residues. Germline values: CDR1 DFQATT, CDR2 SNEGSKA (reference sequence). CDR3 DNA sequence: TGCAGTGCTAGCAGGGACAGGAGCACAGATACGCAGTATTTT. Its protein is CSASRDRSTDTQYF.

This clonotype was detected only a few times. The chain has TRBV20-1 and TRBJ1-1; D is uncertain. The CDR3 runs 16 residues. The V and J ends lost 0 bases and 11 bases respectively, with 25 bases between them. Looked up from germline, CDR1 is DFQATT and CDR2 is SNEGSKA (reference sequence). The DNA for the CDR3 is TGCAGTGCTAGAGATACCCACCTTACGGCCTCTAGGCAGGCTTTCTTT. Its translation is CSARDTHLTASRQAFF.

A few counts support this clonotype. The CDR3 spells CASLPGARGLFNEQYF. The CDR3 coding sequence is TGCGCCAGCCTTCCGGGGGCACGAGGGCTATTCAATGAGCAGTACTTC. This chain connects TRBV5-1 to TRBJ2-5, with D tentatively TRBD1 or TRBD2 (6 bases each). Germline values: CDR1 SGHRS, CDR2 YFSETQ. The CDR3 contains 16 residues. V lost 7 bases and J 11 bases, leaving 30 bases between the germline ends. The full variable domain, rest sourced from reference TRBV5-1 and TRBJ2-5, is KAGVTQTPRYLIKTRGQQVTLSCSPISGHRSVSWYQQTPGQGLQFLFEYFSETQRNKGNFPGRFSGRQFSNSRSEMNVSTLELGDSALYLCASLPGARGLFNEQYFGPGTRLLVL.

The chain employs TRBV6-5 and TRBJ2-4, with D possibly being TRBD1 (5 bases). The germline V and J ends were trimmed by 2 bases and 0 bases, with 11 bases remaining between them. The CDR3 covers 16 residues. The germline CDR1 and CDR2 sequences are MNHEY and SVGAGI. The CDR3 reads CASSYGRAQAKNIQYF. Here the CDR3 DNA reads TGTGCCAGCAGTTACGGCAGGGCACAAGCCAAAAACATTCAGTACTTC.

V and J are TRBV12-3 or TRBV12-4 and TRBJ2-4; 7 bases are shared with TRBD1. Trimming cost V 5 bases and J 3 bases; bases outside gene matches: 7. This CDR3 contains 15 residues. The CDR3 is CASSIRTGDKNIQYF. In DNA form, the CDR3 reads TGTGCCAGCAGTATACGGACAGGCGACAAAAACATTCAGTACTTC.

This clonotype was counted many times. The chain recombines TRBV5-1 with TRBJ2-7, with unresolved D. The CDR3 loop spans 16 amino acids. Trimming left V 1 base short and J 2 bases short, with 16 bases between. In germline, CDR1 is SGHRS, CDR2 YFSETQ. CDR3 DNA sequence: TGCGCCAGCAGCTTGAGACGGGCTGCTGATGCCTACGAGCAGTACTTC. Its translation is CASSLRRAADAYEQYF.

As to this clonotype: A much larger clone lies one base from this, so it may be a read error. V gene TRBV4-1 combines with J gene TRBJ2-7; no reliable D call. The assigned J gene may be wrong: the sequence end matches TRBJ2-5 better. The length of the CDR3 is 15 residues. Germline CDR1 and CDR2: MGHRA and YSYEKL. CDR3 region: CASSQGWVSQGTQYF. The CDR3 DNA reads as TGCGCCAGCAGCCAAGGTTGGGTCTCCCAAGGGACCCAGTACTTC.

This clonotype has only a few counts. The CDR3 nucleotides read TGTGCCAGCAGTGACCCCCTTGTAGATACGCAGTATTTT. This encodes CASSDPLVDTQYF. The chain is built from TRBV25-1 and TRBJ2-3; D is unclear. The V gene's germline CDR1 is MGHDK and CDR2 SYGVNS. V dropped 3 bases and J dropped 5 bases, with 9 bases sitting between them. This CDR3 has 13 amino acids.

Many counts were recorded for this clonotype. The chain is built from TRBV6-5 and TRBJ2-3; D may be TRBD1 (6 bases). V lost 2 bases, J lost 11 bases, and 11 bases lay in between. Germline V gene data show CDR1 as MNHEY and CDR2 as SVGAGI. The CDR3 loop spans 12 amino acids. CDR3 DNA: TGTGCCAGCAGTTACGACGGACAGAGGCAGTATTTT. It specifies CASSYDGQRQYF.

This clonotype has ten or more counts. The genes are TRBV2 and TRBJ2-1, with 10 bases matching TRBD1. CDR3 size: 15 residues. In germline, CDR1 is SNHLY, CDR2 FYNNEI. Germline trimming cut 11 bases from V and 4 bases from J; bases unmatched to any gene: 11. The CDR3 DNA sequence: TGTGCCCCCACTGTTGGGACAGGGGTTTACAATGAGCAGTTCTTC. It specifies CAPTVGTGVYNEQFF.

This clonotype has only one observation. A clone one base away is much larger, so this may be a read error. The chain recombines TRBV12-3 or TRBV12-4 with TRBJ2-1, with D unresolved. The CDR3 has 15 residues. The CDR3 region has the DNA TGTGCCAGCAGTTTACTCAGTACTTCCTACAATGAGCGGTTCTTC. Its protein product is CASSLLSTSYNERFF.

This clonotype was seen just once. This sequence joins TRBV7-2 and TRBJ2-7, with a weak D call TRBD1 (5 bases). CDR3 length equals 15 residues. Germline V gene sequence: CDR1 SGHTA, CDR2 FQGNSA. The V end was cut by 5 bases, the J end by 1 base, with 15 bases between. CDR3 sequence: CASSGWSGFSYEQYF. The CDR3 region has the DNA TGTGCCAGCAGCGGGTGGTCAGGGTTTTCCTACGAGCAGTACTTC.

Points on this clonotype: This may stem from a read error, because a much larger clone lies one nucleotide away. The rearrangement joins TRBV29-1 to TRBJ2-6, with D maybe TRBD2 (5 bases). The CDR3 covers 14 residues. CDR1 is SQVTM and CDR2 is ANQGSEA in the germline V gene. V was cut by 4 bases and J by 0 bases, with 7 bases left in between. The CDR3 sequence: CSVGGSSGANVLTF. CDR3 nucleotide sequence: TGCAGCGTTGGAGGGTCCTCTGGGGCCAACGTCCTGACTTTC.

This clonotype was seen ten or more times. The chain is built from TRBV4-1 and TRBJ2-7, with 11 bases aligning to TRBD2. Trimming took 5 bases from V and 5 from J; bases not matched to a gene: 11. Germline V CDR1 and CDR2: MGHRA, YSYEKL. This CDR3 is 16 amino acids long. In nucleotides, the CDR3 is TGCGCCAGCAGCTTCCAAGACGAACTAGCGGGAGACGAGCAGTACTTC. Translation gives CASSFQDELAGDEQYF.

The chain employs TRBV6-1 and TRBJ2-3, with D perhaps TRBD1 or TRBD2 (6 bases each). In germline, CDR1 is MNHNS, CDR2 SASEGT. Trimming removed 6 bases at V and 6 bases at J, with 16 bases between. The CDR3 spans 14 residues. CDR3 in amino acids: CASRTGQGGDTQYF. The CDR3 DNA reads TGTGCCAGCAGGACCGGACAAGGGGGGGATACGCAGTATTTT.

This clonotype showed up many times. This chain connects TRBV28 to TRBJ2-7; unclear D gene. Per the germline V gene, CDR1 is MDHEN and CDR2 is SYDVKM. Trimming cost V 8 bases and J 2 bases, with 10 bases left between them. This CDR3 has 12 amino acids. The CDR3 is CASRYQAYEQYF. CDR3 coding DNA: TGTGCCAGCCGCTATCAAGCCTACGAGCAGTACTTC.

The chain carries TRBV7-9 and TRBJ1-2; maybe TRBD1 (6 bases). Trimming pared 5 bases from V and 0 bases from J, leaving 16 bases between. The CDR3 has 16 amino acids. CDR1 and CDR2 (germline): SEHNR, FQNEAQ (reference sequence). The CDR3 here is CASSPRQELANYGYTF. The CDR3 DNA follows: TGTGCCAGCAGCCCCAGACAGGAACTAGCTAACTATGGCTACACCTTC.

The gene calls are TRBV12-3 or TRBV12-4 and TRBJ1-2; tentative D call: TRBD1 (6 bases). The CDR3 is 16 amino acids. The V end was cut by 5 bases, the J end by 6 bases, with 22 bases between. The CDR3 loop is CASSQGGWVGRDGYTF. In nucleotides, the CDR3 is TGTGCCAGCAGTCAAGGGGGATGGGTAGGTCGGGATGGCTACACCTTC.

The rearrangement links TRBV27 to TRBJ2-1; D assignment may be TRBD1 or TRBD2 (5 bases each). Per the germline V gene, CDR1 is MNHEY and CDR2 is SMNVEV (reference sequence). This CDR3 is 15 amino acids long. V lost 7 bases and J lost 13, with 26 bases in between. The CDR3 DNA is TGTGCCAGCACCCAGTTCGGGACGATAAGAGAGACCCAGTTCTTC. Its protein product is CASTQFGTIRETQFF.

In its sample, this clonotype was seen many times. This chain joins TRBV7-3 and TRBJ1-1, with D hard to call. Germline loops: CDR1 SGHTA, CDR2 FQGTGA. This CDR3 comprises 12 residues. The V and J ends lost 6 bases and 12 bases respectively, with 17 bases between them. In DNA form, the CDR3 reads TGTGCCAGCAGGGGTAACAGCCAGGTCCCTTTCTTT. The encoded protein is CASRGNSQVPFF.

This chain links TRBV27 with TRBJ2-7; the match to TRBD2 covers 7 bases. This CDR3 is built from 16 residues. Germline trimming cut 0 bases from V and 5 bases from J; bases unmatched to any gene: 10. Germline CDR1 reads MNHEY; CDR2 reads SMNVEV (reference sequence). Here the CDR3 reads CASSLSIGREFDEQYF. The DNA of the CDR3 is TGTGCCAGCAGTTTATCAATAGGGCGGGAGTTCGACGAGCAGTACTTC.